The sequence of this T cell receptor beta chain was determined in a study of cytomegalovirus exposure and HLA in healthy donors. Regarding the study as a whole: V- and J-gene trimming in TCR beta was tied to a missense DCLRE1C variant by an analysis performed later. The number of N-insertions in an Asian-associated ancestry cluster was reportedly below the approximately 680-donor mean in a later analysis. Roughly uniform depth of sequencing across donors was assumed in presence/absence analyses.

This clone was seen more than once but under ten times. Its target is not known. Use of 60 Vbeta and 13 Jbeta primers characterized the PCR. Assay used: immunoSEQ multiplex PCR; TCRdb lists only in-frame clones, some missing. The sample holds some 120,000 clones; roughly 69% are singletons and the top ten take more than 8%. Germline V gene data show CDR1 as MNHEY and CDR2 as SVGAGI. CDR3 length: 15 amino acids. The V end was cut by 0 bases, the J end by 0 bases, with 8 bases between. The source is a woman aged 40 to 49 in good health and CMV-seropositive. This sequence joins TRBV6-5 and TRBJ1-1, with unresolved D. The sequenced sample consisted of PBMCs. Written as DNA, the CDR3 is TGTGCCAGCAGTTACTCGGGCAGTTTGAACACTGAAGCTTTCTTT. The encoded protein is CASSYSGSLNTEAFF.